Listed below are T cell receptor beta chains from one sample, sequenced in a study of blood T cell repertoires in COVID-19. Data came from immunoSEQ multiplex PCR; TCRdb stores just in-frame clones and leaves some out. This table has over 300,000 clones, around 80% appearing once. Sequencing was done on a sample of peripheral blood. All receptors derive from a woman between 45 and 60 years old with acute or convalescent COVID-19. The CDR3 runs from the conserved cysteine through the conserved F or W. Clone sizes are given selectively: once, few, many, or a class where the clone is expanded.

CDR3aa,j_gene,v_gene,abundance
CASSQGRGLAIDTQYF,TRBJ2-3,TRBV4-2,few
CASSEGASSGELFF,TRBJ2-2,TRBV2,.
CASSTTRGGYEQYF,TRBJ2-7,TRBV6-5,.
CSASRQGTEAFF,TRBJ1-1,TRBV20-1,.
CASSISDSGSPEQYF,TRBJ2-7,TRBV19,.
CASAVGAGETQYF,TRBJ2-5,TRBV5-4,.
CASSPSRGRDTEAFF,TRBJ1-1,TRBV7-9,.
CASRTRGRDTEAFF,TRBJ1-1,TRBV6-5,.
CASSYPRTGTHNEQFF,TRBJ2-1,TRBV5-4,.
CASSGPLQGETEAFF,TRBJ1-1,TRBV2,.
CASSLDPGQASPLHF,TRBJ1-6,TRBV7-2,.
CASSLGVQGGGNTIYF,TRBJ1-3,TRBV7-9,.
CASSGTSGDFVYNEQFF,TRBJ2-1,TRBV7-2,.
CASSMDRATEAFF,TRBJ1-1,TRBV19,.
CATSRDLRRLTGDTQYF,TRBJ2-3,TRBV15,once
CASSRDSFSSYNEQFF,TRBJ2-1,TRBV7-6,once
CATSDGGVETQYF,TRBJ2-5,TRBV24-1,.
CASSELRGEQFF,TRBJ2-1,TRBV25-1,.
CASSFLLNTGELFF,TRBJ2-2,TRBV6-5,.
CASRETGGETQYF,TRBJ2-5,TRBV6-5,.
CASSSRDRVRGYTF,TRBJ1-2,TRBV27,.
CASSSLDTIYF,TRBJ1-3,TRBV6-5,.
CAISAEGQLKDSPLHF,TRBJ1-6,TRBV10-3,.
CASSQPDSTQETQYF,TRBJ2-5,TRBV3-1/TRBV3-2,once
CASQRSSSYNEQFF,TRBJ2-1,TRBV19,.
CASSLAGARQPQHF,TRBJ1-5,TRBV27,.
CASSFEVGGEANVLTF,TRBJ2-6,TRBV5-4,.
CASSLRDRVTDTQYF,TRBJ2-3,TRBV27,.
CASSQGLARLNTEAFF,TRBJ1-1,TRBV4-1,.
CASSRDRDSNEKLFF,TRBJ1-4,TRBV6-5,once
CASSEQGALYNEQFF,TRBJ2-1,TRBV5-4,.
CASRSTSATYEQYF,TRBJ2-7,TRBV5-4,.
CASSPQANTEAFF,TRBJ1-1,TRBV4-1,.